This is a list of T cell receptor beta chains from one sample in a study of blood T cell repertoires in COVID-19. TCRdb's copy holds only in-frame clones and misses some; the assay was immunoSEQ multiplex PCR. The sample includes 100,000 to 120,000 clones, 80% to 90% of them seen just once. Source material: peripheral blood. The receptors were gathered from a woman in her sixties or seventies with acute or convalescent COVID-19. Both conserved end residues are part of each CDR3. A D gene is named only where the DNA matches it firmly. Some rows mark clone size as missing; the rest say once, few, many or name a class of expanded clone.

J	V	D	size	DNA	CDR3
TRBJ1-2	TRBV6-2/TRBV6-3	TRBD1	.	TGTGCCAGCAGTCTCGAGGGGGCCGAAGCTAACTATGGCTACACCTTC	CASSLEGAEANYGYTF
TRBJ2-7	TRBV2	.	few	TGTGCCAGCAGACCCCAAGCGGCGACCTACGAGCAGTACTTC	CASRPQAATYEQYF
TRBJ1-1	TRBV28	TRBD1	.	TGTGCCAGCAGCCCGCGGACAGGGCGAACTGAAGCTTTCTTT	CASSPRTGRTEAFF
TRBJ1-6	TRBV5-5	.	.	TGTGCCAGCAGCTTGGAGGCAGGGGCGAATTCACCCCTCCACTTT	CASSLEAGANSPLHF
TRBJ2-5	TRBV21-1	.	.	TGTGCCAGCAGCAAAGCCCAGCGGGAAGCGGAGACCCAGTACTTC	CASSKAQREAETQYF
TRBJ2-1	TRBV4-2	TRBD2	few	TGTGCCAGCAGCCAAGCAGACGGGGGGGCCGGGGATGAGCAGTTCTTC	CASSQADGGAGDEQFF
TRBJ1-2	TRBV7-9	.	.	TGTGCCAGCACCAGGGAGGAACATGGCTACACCTTC	CASTREEHGYTF
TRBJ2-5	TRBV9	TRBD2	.	TGTGCCAGCAGCGTAGACCCGGGGGGAACCCAGTACTTC	CASSVDPGGTQYF
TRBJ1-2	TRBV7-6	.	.	TGTGCCAGCAGCTCTCGGAGGACCCGCGTCACCGGCTACACCTTC	CASSSRRTRVTGYTF
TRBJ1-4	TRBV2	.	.	TGTGCCAGCAGTGAAGGGGACTATAATGAAAAACTGTTTTTT	CASSEGDYNEKLFF
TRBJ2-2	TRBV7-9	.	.	TGTGCCAGCAGCACCCGGACTTTTGGCACCGGGGAGCTGTTTTTT	CASSTRTFGTGELFF
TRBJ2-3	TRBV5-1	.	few	TGCGCCAGCAGCTTCTCCACAGATACGCAGTATTTT	CASSFSTDTQYF
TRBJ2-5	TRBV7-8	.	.	TGTGCCAGCAGCTTAGAATCAGCGCTAGAGACCCAGTACTTC	CASSLESALETQYF
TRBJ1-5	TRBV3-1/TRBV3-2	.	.	TGTGCCAGCAGCCAGGGCATAAATCAGCCCCAGCATTTT	CASSQGINQPQHF
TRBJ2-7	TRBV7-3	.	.	TGTGCCAGCAGCTTGGGAGTTCCCTACGAGCAGTACTTC	CASSLGVPYEQYF
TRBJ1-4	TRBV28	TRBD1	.	TGTGCCAGCAACAGGGGGAGTGAAAAACTGTTTTTT	CASNRGSEKLFF
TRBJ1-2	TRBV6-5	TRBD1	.	TGTGCCAGCAGCCGGGACAGAGGGGCGGGGACCTTC	CASSRDRGAGTF
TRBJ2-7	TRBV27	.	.	TGTGCCAGCAGTTTATTTACAGGCTACGAGCAGTACTTC	CASSLFTGYEQYF
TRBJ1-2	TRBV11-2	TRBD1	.	TGTGCCAGCAGCCCTGGGACAGGGATGGGTGGCTACACCTTC	CASSPGTGMGGYTF
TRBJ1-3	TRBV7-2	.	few	TGTGCCAGCAGCCTACAGGTTCGCTCTGGAAACACCATATATTTT	CASSLQVRSGNTIYF
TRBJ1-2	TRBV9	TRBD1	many	TGTGCCAGCAGCGGCGGACAGGGGAACTATGGCTACACCTTC	CASSGGQGNYGYTF
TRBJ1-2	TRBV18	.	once	TGTGCCAGCTCCCCCGGGGGGGACTATGGCTACACCTTC	CASSPGGDYGYTF
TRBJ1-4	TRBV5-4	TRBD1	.	TGTGCCAGCAGCTTTGGCCAGGGGGGATATGAAAAACTGTTTTTT	CASSFGQGGYEKLFF
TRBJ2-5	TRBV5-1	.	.	TGCGCCAGCAGCTTGGGTTGGGCAGACAGACAAGAGACCCAGTACTTC	CASSLGWADRQETQYF
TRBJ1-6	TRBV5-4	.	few	TGTGCCAGCAGCCCGGCGGTGGAGGATTCACCCCTCCACTTT	CASSPAVEDSPLHF
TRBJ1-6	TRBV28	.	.	TGTGCCAGCAGTTCGGACAGCGGCAGAGGTTCACCCCTCCACTTT	CASSSDSGRGSPLHF
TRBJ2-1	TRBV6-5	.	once	TGTGCCAGCAGCCGCGGGGTAGGACCTTACAATGAGCAGTTCTTC	CASSRGVGPYNEQFF
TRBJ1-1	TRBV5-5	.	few	TGTGCCAGCAGCCCGGACAAGAACACTGAAGCTTTCTTT	CASSPDKNTEAFF
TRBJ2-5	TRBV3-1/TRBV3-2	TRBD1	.	TGTGCCAGCAGCCAAGTAGCGGACAGGGGTAGAGAGACCCAGTACTTC	CASSQVADRGRETQYF
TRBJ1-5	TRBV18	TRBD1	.	TGTGCCAGCTCCGAGACAGGGCTGGGAAATCAGCCCCAGCATTTT	CASSETGLGNQPQHF
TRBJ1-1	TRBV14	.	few	TGTGCCAGCAGCCAGCTTGAGGACACTGAAGCTTTCTTT	CASSQLEDTEAFF